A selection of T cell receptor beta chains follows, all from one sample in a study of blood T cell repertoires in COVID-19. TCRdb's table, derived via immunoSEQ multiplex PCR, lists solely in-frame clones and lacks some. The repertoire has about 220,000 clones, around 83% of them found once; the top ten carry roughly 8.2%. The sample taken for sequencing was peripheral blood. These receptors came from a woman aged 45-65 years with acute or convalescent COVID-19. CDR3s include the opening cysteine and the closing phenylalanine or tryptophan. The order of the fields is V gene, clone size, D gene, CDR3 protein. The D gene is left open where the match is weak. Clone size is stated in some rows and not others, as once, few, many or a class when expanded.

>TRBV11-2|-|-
CASSFGGGNYGYTF
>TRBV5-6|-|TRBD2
CASSLPPGGETQYF
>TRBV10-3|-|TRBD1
CAISGGQAAYEQYF
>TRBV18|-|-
CASIPSGARETQYF
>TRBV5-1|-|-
CASSGVLQGYEQYF
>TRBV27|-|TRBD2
CASRRLAAPNTNEQFF
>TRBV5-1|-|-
CASSLSLSDTQYF
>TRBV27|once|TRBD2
CASSVKGLAGGYQETQYF
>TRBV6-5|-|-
CASSYRGGRGYTF
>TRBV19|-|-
CASTASSGANVLTF
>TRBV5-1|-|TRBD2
CASSLGSGSAYEQYF
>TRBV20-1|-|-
CSASNGLETDTQYF
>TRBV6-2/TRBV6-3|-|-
CASRPIDKGNQPQHF
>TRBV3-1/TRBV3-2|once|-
CASSQDLADTQYF
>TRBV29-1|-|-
CSLATGLSTDTQYF
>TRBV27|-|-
CASSSDPSGVTDTQYF
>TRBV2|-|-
CATQGQLSGANVLTF
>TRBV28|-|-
CASSPFTGPPYEQYF
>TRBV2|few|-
CASRARTNEKLFF
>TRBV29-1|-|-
CSASHSGEQYF
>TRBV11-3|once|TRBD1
CASSHDREPVSATNEKLFF
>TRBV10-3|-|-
CAISDPTRSYEQYF
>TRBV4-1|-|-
CASSQGSNSPLHF
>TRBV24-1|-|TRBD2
CATSDPRRGRAKDTQYF
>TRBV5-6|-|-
CASSSGTGYLGF
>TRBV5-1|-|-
CASSFRGGTHYGYTF
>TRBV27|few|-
CASSPRGYYGYTF